The clone carrying this T cell receptor beta chain was recorded at least ten times. These data are taken from a study of T cells in Graves' hyperthyroidism and ophthalmopathy. Researchers amplified the TCR beta CDR3 regions from RNA transcripts. When the TCR CDR3 underwent first-round RT-PCR, the HTBI primer set was used. TCRdb fed the multiplex PCR reads into MiXCR, producing one record per CDR3 protein. The data show around 400,000 distinct CDR3 sequences, 15% to 17% seen once. Trimming cost V 4 bases and J 1 base; bases outside gene matches: 14. There are 20 residues in the CDR3. Looked up from germline, CDR1 is MNHEY and CDR2 is SVGEGT. Aged 18 to 65, the patients had hyperthyroidism that was newly diagnosed and had lasted under 2 months. Uncontrolled infections, other autoimmune diseases, pregnancy or lactation led to exclusion of patients. First hyperthyroidism diagnosis is when the blood sample was obtained, before any ophthalmopathy symptoms. Fresh peripheral blood, 9.5 to 10 ml of it, supplied the PBMCs.

The chain uses TRBV6-2 or TRBV6-3 and TRBJ2-5; 14 bases agree with TRBD2. The receptor comes from a woman aged 18-29 years with Graves' hyperthyroidism that later progressed to Graves' ophthalmopathy. Sequenced input: blood. The CDR3 DNA reads as TGTGCCAGCAGTTTCGATCCACGGACTAGCGGGAGGTGGGCCCAAGAGACCCAGTACTTC. Its protein is CASSFDPRTSGRWAQETQYF.